This section outlines one T cell receptor beta chain sequence together with its context. The sample is drawn from a study of CD8 T cells in Susac syndrome. Random hexamers primed reverse transcription of 0.5 to 1 ug RNA. Amplification of TCR beta CDR3 spanned 54 Vbeta and 13 Jbeta via immunoSEQ multiplex PCR. TCRdb recomputed calls from the immunoSEQ multiplex PCR reads with MiXCR, one row per CDR3 protein. The data hold 200,000 to 250,000 distinct CDR3 sequences, with 95% observed a single time. V was trimmed by 0 bases and J by 3 bases, leaving 6 bases between them. Germline V gives CDR1 LGHDT, CDR2 YNNKEL (reference sequence). The CDR3 length is 13 residues.

The sequenced material came from CD4+ T cells from PBMCs. The chain is built from TRBV3-1 and TRBJ2-7; D not resolved. This TCR derives from a human donor with multiple sclerosis. CDR3 in DNA: TGTGCCAGCAGCCAAGAATTGCACTACGAGCAGTACTTC. Encoded protein: CASSQELHYEQYF.